The clone carrying this T cell receptor beta chain was recorded a few times. The antigen remains unidentified. The data were taken from a study of human T cells and chemical hapten exposure. The study, taken as a whole, reports: Expanded TCRs created a significantly greater count of big CDR3 similarity clusters than controls did.

Germline-derived CDR1 and CDR2 are SNHLY and FYNNEI. Trimming removed 4 bases from V and 9 bases from J, with 10 bases in between. This CDR3 is built from 12 residues. Each CDR3 protein is one row after TCRdb ran MiXCR on the RACE reads. Of around 56,000 distinct CDR3 sequences in the sample, more than 8% are singletons; the top ten hold around 9.5%. This sample's time point: pre-sensitization, week 0. Treatment reported: therapeutic diphenylcyclopropenone sensitization with weekly scalp DPC. Total RNA came from unfractionated whole blood. The sample was whole blood, taken in connection with sensitization to the hapten diphenylcyclopropenone (DPC). This chain joins TRBV2 and TRBJ2-1; D is uncertain. The receptor's source is a middle-aged man with alopecia areata. Some clones in this sample may be carry-over from other donors' samples. The CDR3 here is CASSVGASEQFF. Here the CDR3 DNA reads TGTGCCAGCAGTGTGGGTGCCTCTGAGCAGTTCTTC.